One and the same sample provided the 27 T cell receptor beta chains below, sequenced in a study of OX40 agonist ivuxolimab in advanced cancers. Repertoires were generated with immunoSEQ multiplex PCR, while TCRdb's copy carries only in-frame clones and drops some. Counted here are some 63,000 clones, around 87% occurring once; the ten biggest clones make up roughly an eighth. The source was CD4+ or CD8+ T cells sorted from blood, collected in a trial of the OX40 agonist ivuxolimab. The receptor set was obtained from an adult with an advanced solid tumor such as melanoma, head and neck, liver or kidney cancer.

V usage is TRBV21-1 and J usage is TRBJ2-6. TRBV21-1 is tagged as a pseudogene. This CDR3 is built from 19 residues. CDR3 sequence reads: CASFTSRARTPSGANVLTF. CDR3 in DNA: TGTGCCAGCTTTACTTCGAGAGCCAGAACCCCCTCTGGGGCCAACGTCCTGACTTTC.

The rearrangement joins TRBV28 to TRBJ2-7; tentatively, D is TRBD2 (5 bases). V lost 3 bases and J 9 bases, leaving 9 bases between the germline ends. Germline CDR1 MDHEN, CDR2 SYDVKM. The CDR3 extends over 11 amino acids. The CDR3 nucleotides read TGTGCCAGCAGTTTGGGAGCCATGCAGTACTTC. Amino acid sequence: CASSLGAMQYF.

The chain joins TRBV6-1 to TRBJ2-2, with TRBD1 identical over 9 bases. The length of the CDR3 is 15 residues. Trimming at V came to 11 bases and at J to 1 base, leaving 8 bases not matched to a gene. Germline CDR1 reads MNHNS; CDR2 reads SASEGT. The CDR3 DNA reads TGTGCCGTCCCTCCGGGACAGGGGAACACCGGGGAGCTGTTTTTT. It is translated as CAVPPGQGNTGELFF.

The chain is built from TRBV19 and TRBJ1-2, with D maybe TRBD1 (6 bases). The CDR3 is made up of 16 amino acids. Germline lookup yields CDR1 LNHDA and CDR2 SQIVND (reference sequence). Trimming stripped 6 bases from V and 3 bases from J, with 20 bases between. The CDR3 nucleotides are TGTGCCAGTAGACCCTGGGGGCGACAGGCCCACTATGGCTACACCTTC. Translating gives CASRPWGRQAHYGYTF.

This clone was counted only a few times. The chain employs TRBV30 and TRBJ1-2, with a tentative D call TRBD1 (5 bases). Germline V lookup: CDR1 GTSNPN, CDR2 SVGIG (reference sequence). V gave up 0 bases and J gave up 4 bases, with 9 bases separating them. The CDR3 extends over 13 amino acids. The CDR3 region has the DNA TGTGCCTGGAGTGTATTGGGGGTCTATGGCTACACCTTC. Protein: CAWSVLGVYGYTF. Variable domain in full (rest from reference TRBV30 and TRBJ1-2): SQTIHQWPATLVQPVGSPLSLECTVEGTSNPNLYWYRQAAGRGLQLLFYSVGIGQISSEVPQNLSASRPQDRQFILSSKKLLLSDSGFYLCAWSVLGVYGYTFGSGTRLTVV.

The chain carries TRBV2 and TRBJ1-1; the match to TRBD1 covers 7 bases. Germline loops: CDR1 SNHLY, CDR2 FYNNEI. This CDR3 is 10 amino acids long. The J segment lost 6 bases and the V segment lost 10 bases, leaving 2 bases of the junction unmatched. CDR3 amino acids: CANRGAEAFF. The CDR3 region has the DNA TGTGCCAACAGGGGAGCTGAAGCTTTCTTT.

This sequence joins TRBV13 and TRBJ2-2; TRBD1 matches at 7 bases. This CDR3 comprises 16 residues. J gave up 2 bases and V 6 bases, and 9 bases lay outside the gene matches. Germline CDR1 reads PRHDT; CDR2 reads FYEKMQ (reference sequence). CDR3 region: CASSIGTATNTGELFF. CDR3 sequence (DNA): TGTGCCAGCAGTATTGGGACAGCCACAAACACCGGGGAGCTGTTTTTT.

The table lists this clone with a count of one. The rearrangement joins TRBV30 to TRBJ2-2; D might be TRBD1 or TRBD2, each matching 5 bases. The CDR3 is made up of 11 amino acids. Looked up from germline, CDR1 is GTSNPN and CDR2 is SVGIG (reference sequence). Between the trimmed V and J ends, which lost 4 bases and 7 bases, there was a span of 7 bases. CDR3 amino acids: CAWNGGGELFF. CDR3 DNA: TGTGCCTGGAATGGGGGCGGGGAGCTGTTTTTT.

The J gene is TRBJ2-3, the V gene TRBV10-2, with D possibly being TRBD2 (6 bases). The CDR3 runs 14 residues. Germline V gives CDR1 WSHSY, CDR2 SAAADI. V lost 6 bases, J lost 0 bases, and 10 bases lay in between. The CDR3, as DNA: TGCGCCAGCAGCGGGACTTCTAGCACAGATACGCAGTATTTT. It translates to CASSGTSSTDTQYF.

The rearrangement uses TRBV27 and TRBJ1-1, with unresolved D. Per germline, CDR1 MNHEY and CDR2 SMNVEV (reference sequence). The CDR3 loop spans 14 amino acids. V was trimmed by 4 bases and J by 1 base, leaving 10 bases between them. This CDR3 is CASSSLGRNTEAFF. CDR3 nucleotide sequence: TGTGCCAGCAGTTCCCTGGGGAGGAACACTGAAGCTTTCTTT.

V usage is TRBV21-1 and J usage is TRBJ2-4; TRBD2, the table's D call, was not compared with the DNA. TRBV21-1 is noted as a pseudogene. CDR3 length: 14 amino acids. The CDR3 here is CASSKPEAKNIQYF. CDR3 in DNA: TGTGCCAGCAGCAAACCGGAGGCCAAAAACATTCAGTACTTC.

The chain links TRBV7-8 to TRBJ1-1; D gene ambiguous. With 3 bases removed from V and 1 base from J, the gap between germline ends came to 15 bases. This CDR3 is built from 16 residues. Germline CDR1 and CDR2: SGHVS and FQNEAQ. In nucleotides, the CDR3 is TGTGCCAGCAGCTTCCGGCCAGGCGGGCGGAACACTGAAGCTTTCTTT. It translates to CASSFRPGGRNTEAFF.

The V gene is TRBV5-4, the J gene TRBJ2-2, with D possibly matching TRBD1 (5 bases). Germline assignment: CDR1 SGHNT and CDR2 YYREEE (reference sequence). V was cut by 0 bases and J by 3 bases, with 12 bases left in between. The CDR3 length is 16 residues. The CDR3 loop is CASSLAAAGYTGELFF. The CDR3 DNA follows: TGTGCCAGCAGCTTGGCTGCGGCAGGGTACACCGGGGAGCTGTTTTTT. Variable domain in full (rest from reference TRBV5-4 and TRBJ2-2): ETGVTQSPTHLIKTRGQQVTLRCSSQSGHNTVSWYQQALGQGPQFIFQYYREEENGRGNFPPRFSGLQFPNYSSELNVNALELDDSALYLCASSLAAAGYTGELFFGEGSRLTVL.

The chain recombines TRBV6-1 with TRBJ2-7; 8 bases fit TRBD1. Germline V lookup: CDR1 MNHNS, CDR2 SASEGT. The CDR3 totals 14 residues. V dropped 5 bases and J dropped 4; count of bases not matched to a gene: 7. In DNA, the CDR3 is TGTGCCAGCAGTACCGGGACAGGAGTTTACGAGCAGTACTTC. Protein product: CASSTGTGVYEQYF.

The V gene is TRBV28, the J gene TRBJ2-7; D is perhaps TRBD1 or TRBD2 (5 bases each). Trimming left V 2 bases short and J 0 bases short, with 11 bases between. The CDR3 runs 15 residues. Germline loops: CDR1 MDHEN, CDR2 SYDVKM. CDR3 residues: CASSLTGTASYEQYF. For the CDR3, the DNA is TGTGCCAGCAGTTTAACCGGGACGGCCTCCTACGAGCAGTACTTC.

The J gene is TRBJ2-2, the V gene TRBV27; D uncertain. With 5 bases removed from V and 2 bases from J, the gap between germline ends came to 3 bases. Looked up from germline, CDR1 is MNHEY and CDR2 is SMNVEV (reference sequence). This CDR3 comprises 12 residues. Written as DNA, the CDR3 is TGTGCCAGCAGTATCAACACCGGGGAGCTGTTTTTT. Amino acids: CASSINTGELFF.

As for this clone: Other DNA sequences from this sample encode an identical CDR3 as well. This chain uses TRBV5-1 with TRBJ2-7, with TRBD2 matching over 11 bases. The CDR3 contains 15 residues. J was trimmed by 3 bases and V by 2 bases; bases with no gene match: 4. Germline CDR1 reads SGHRS; CDR2 reads YFSETQ. CDR3 nucleotide sequence: TGCGCCAGCAGCTTAGGGCTAGCGGGAGGCTACGAGCAGTACTTC. Translation: CASSLGLAGGYEQYF.

The V call is TRBV27, the J call TRBJ2-2; D is unclear. The CDR3 has 13 residues. Germline CDR1 reads MNHEY; CDR2 reads SMNVEV (reference sequence). V lost 5 bases and J 0 bases, leaving 4 bases between the germline ends. As DNA, the CDR3 is TGTGCCAGCAGTCCTACGAACACCGGGGAGCTGTTTTTT. Protein: CASSPTNTGELFF.

The chain couples TRBV13 to TRBJ1-6; 10 bases fit TRBD1. CDR1 and CDR2 from the germline V gene are PRHDT and FYEKMQ (reference sequence). V was clipped by 4 bases and J by 11 bases; unmatched bases: 8. This CDR3 has 15 residues. The CDR3 region is CASSSRGTGDPPLHF. In DNA, the CDR3 is TGTGCCAGCAGCTCCCGGGGGACAGGGGACCCACCCCTCCACTTT.

The genes are TRBV28 and TRBJ2-2; 16 nucleotides agree with TRBD2. Germline assignment: CDR1 MDHEN and CDR2 SYDVKM. The CDR3 contains 20 residues. J lost 2 bases, V lost 5 bases, and 11 bases had no gene match. CDR3 residues: CASSPPGLAGGRTNTGELFF. For the CDR3, the DNA is TGTGCCAGCAGTCCTCCGGGACTAGCGGGAGGGAGGACTAACACCGGGGAGCTGTTTTTT.

The chain has TRBV30 and TRBJ1-1; D gene unclear. V was pared by 5 bases and J by 4 bases, with 14 bases between. The CDR3 totals 13 residues. Germline V gene data show CDR1 as GTSNPN and CDR2 as SVGIG (reference sequence). The CDR3 region has the DNA TGTGCCTGGTGTTCGGCCCCGGGCACTGAAGCTTTCTTT. Translated: CAWCSAPGTEAFF.

The V and J genes are TRBV5-6 and TRBJ1-2, with TRBD1 matching over 7 bases. V lost 0 bases and J lost 8; bases outside the gene matches: 7. Germline V gene data show CDR1 as SGHDT and CDR2 as YYEEEE. The CDR3 extends over 14 amino acids. The CDR3: CASSLVGDSRGYTF. In DNA form, the CDR3 reads TGTGCCAGCAGCTTGGTGGGGGACAGTCGCGGCTACACCTTC.

This chain uses TRBV29-1 with TRBJ2-2; perhaps TRBD1 as D (5 bases). This CDR3 is built from 13 residues. V lost 2 bases and J lost 1, with 5 bases in between. The germline V gene has CDR1 SQVTM and CDR2 ANQGSEA. CDR3 amino acids: CSVEQGNTGELFF. As DNA, the CDR3 is TGCAGCGTTGAACAGGGGAACACCGGGGAGCTGTTTTTT.

This chain uses TRBV30 with TRBJ2-7; tentative D call: TRBD2 (5 bases). The CDR3 covers 13 residues. CDR1 and CDR2 from the germline V gene are GTSNPN and SVGIG (reference sequence). Trimming left V 5 bases short and J 7 bases short, with 18 bases between. Written as DNA, the CDR3 is TGTGCCTGGGTCCAAGATGACTATAAAGAGCAGTACTTC. Its translation is CAWVQDDYKEQYF.

The J gene is TRBJ1-5, the V gene TRBV10-3; maybe TRBD1 (6 bases). Germline CDR1 is ENHRY and CDR2 is SYGVKD. CDR3 length equals 16 residues. The V and J ends lost 3 bases and 0 bases respectively, with 12 bases between them. Written as DNA, the CDR3 is TGTGCCATCAGTGATCGGACAGTCAATAGCAATCAGCCCCAGCATTTT. Amino acids: CAISDRTVNSNQPQHF.

The chain employs TRBV29-1 and TRBJ1-4; 8 nucleotides agree with TRBD1. The CDR3 totals 14 residues. V gave up 3 bases and J gave up 8 bases; unmatched junction bases: 8. Germline loops: CDR1 SQVTM, CDR2 ANQGSEA. CDR3 sequence reads: CSVDPTGVGEKLFF. The CDR3 DNA sequence: TGCAGCGTTGACCCGACAGGGGTCGGGGAAAAACTGTTTTTT.

This clone has a handful of counts. The chain joins TRBV2 to TRBJ2-1, with 12 bases fitting TRBD2. CDR1 SNHLY and CDR2 FYNNEI come from the germline V gene. The CDR3 has 18 residues. Trimming removed 8 bases from V and 3 bases from J; junction bases left unmatched: 14. The CDR3 DNA reads TGTGCCAGCGACCCGCGCCCGACTAGCGGGGGTGTCTACAATGAGCAGTTCTTC. Amino acids: CASDPRPTSGGVYNEQFF. Complete variable domain (other parts from reference TRBV2 and TRBJ2-1): EPEVTQTPSHQVTQMGQEVILRCVPISNHLYFYWYRQILGQKVEFLVSFYNNEISEKSEIFDDQFSVERPDGSNFTLKIRSTKLEDSAMYFCASDPRPTSGGVYNEQFFGPGTRLTVL.